The clone carrying this TCR beta chain showed up just once. These data are taken from a study of T cell responses to AZD1222 COVID-19 vaccine. Germline lookup yields CDR1 SQVTM and CDR2 ANQGSEA. Trimming took off 3 bases at V and 7 bases at J, with 13 bases between the two ends. This CDR3 contains 13 residues. This table comes from immunoSEQ multiplex PCR, and its TCRdb copy is limited to in-frame clones, with some not included. Of fewer than 110,000 clones listed, roughly 84% are singletons. Here the sequenced sample was peripheral blood, taken on day 0 of AZD1222 vaccination. The gene calls are TRBV29-1 and TRBJ2-1; a possible D gene is TRBD1 (6 bases). The clonotype was recovered from an adult in good health. The CDR3 is CSVDRGFGNEQFF. CDR3 coding DNA: TGCAGCGTTGACAGGGGCTTTGGGAATGAGCAGTTCTTC.